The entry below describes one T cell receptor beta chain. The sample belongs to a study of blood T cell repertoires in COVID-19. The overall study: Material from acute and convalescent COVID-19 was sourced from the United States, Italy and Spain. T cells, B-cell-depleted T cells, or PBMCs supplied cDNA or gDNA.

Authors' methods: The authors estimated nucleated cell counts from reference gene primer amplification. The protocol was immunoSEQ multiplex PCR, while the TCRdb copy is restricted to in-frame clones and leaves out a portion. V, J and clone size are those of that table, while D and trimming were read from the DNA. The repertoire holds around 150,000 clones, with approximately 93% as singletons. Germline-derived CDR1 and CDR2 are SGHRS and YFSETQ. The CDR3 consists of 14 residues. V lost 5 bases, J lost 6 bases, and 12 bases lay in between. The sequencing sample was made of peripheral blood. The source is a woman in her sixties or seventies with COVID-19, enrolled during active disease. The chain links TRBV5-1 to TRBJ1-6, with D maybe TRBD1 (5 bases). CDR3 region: CASSGTGFNSPLHF. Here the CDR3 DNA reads TGCGCCAGCAGTGGAACAGGCTTTAATTCACCCCTCCACTTT.